The next 5 T cell receptor beta chains were all read from a single sample in a study of beta chain features in type 1 diabetes. Points from the study as a whole: Shortening that was moderate but significant affected the TCRB CDR3s of Type 1 diabetes patients in all four CD4+ subsets.

Expressed TCRB transcripts were sequenced, since all the RNA that had been isolated was reverse transcribed. The assay was immunoSEQ multiplex PCR, and TCRdb's table has in-frame clones only and misses some. The table lists about 650,000 clones, around 12% of them singletons. Their antigens remain unidentified. Sequencing was carried out using naive CD4+ T cells from blood. These receptors were collected from a man aged 25 to 40 with type 1 diabetes.

This clone has just a few counts. The chain is built from TRBV11-2 and TRBJ2-5; possible D gene TRBD1, 6 bases. Germline lookup yields CDR1 SGHAT and CDR2 FQNNGV. The length of the CDR3 is 13 residues. Trimming took off 1 base at V and 5 bases at J, with 8 bases between the two ends. The CDR3: CASSLGQGETQYF. The CDR3 nucleotides are TGTGCCAGCAGCTTAGGTCAGGGGGAGACCCAGTACTTC.

This clone was seen more than once but under ten times. The rearrangement uses TRBV7-3 and TRBJ2-3; 8 positions agree with TRBD2. The CDR3 runs to 16 residues. Per the germline V gene, CDR1 is SGHTA and CDR2 is FQGTGA. J lost 0 bases, V lost 4 bases, and 6 bases had no gene match. CDR3 coding DNA: TGTGCCAGCAGCTCCGGCGGGGGGCCTAGCACAGATACGCAGTATTTT. This codes for CASSSGGGPSTDTQYF.

This clone came up a few times. The chain links TRBV6-4 to TRBJ1-6; D is unclear. Germline CDR1 is MRHNA and CDR2 is SNTAGT. Trimming pared 7 bases from V and 8 bases from J, leaving 12 bases between. The CDR3 contains 13 residues. The CDR3 protein is CASTPVMDSPLHF. DNA for the CDR3: TGTGCCAGCACCCCCGTCATGGATTCACCCCTCCACTTT.

This clone was seen only a few times. The CDR3 bases are TGTGCCACCCGGCCGACGATTAACACCGGGGAGCTGTTTTTT. It translates to CATRPTINTGELFF. The V and J genes are TRBV2 and TRBJ2-2; D gene uncertain. The CDR3 spans 14 residues. The germline gives CDR1 SNHLY, CDR2 FYNNEI. Trimming took 10 bases from V and 2 from J, leaving 14 bases between them.

V and J are TRBV10-3 and TRBJ1-6; the match to TRBD1 covers 8 bases. This CDR3 is 15 amino acids long. Germline CDR1 and CDR2: ENHRY and SYGVKD. After removal of 10 bases from V and 8 bases from J, the junction contained 13 bases not matched to a gene. DNA of the CDR3: TGTGCCACCGGACAGGGCCAACCGCCCGATTCACCCCTCCACTTT. Translation gives CATGQGQPPDSPLHF.